This passage covers 12 T cell receptor beta chains from one sample sequenced in a study of Graves' ophthalmopathy and Graves' hyperthyroidism. For repertoire sequencing, the TCR beta CDR3 regions were amplified from RNA transcripts. The first round was an RT-PCR with HTBI primers, and the second round was a multiplex PCR. Using its own MiXCR run on the multiplex PCR reads, TCRdb lists one record per CDR3 protein. Counted here are about 660,000 distinct CDR3 sequences, about 38% occurring once; the ten biggest clones make up over 2.5%. Input material: peripheral blood. The receptor set was obtained from an adult man with Graves' ophthalmopathy.

This clonotype has ten or more counts. This sequence joins TRBV7-2 and TRBJ2-5, with 7 nucleotides matching TRBD1. The V segment lost 3 bases and the J segment 4 bases; nucleotides outside the gene matches: 14. There are 17 residues in the CDR3. Germline V lookup: CDR1 SGHTA, CDR2 FQGNSA. The CDR3 bases are TGTGCCAGCAGCTTTTACTGGACAGGAATCGAGCTAGAGACCCAGTACTTC. Translating gives CASSFYWTGIELETQYF.

The V call is TRBV19, the J call TRBJ1-5; no definite D call. V gave up 5 bases and J gave up 11 bases, with 10 bases separating them. The CDR3 contains 11 residues. Germline V lookup: CDR1 LNHDA, CDR2 SQIVND (reference sequence). CDR3 coding DNA: TGTGCCAGTAGTGCGAGAGAGACCCAGCATTTT. Translating gives CASSARETQHF.

This clonotype has just a few counts. This sequence joins TRBV2 and TRBJ2-5; 7 positions agree with TRBD1. V dropped 6 bases and J dropped 2; count of bases not matched to a gene: 12. The CDR3 totals 16 residues. Germline CDR1 and CDR2: SNHLY and FYNNEI. The CDR3 spells CASSPLPGQRQETQYF. Here the CDR3 DNA reads TGTGCCAGCAGCCCACTCCCGGGACAGAGGCAAGAGACCCAGTACTTC.

At least ten counts were recorded for this clonotype. The V call is TRBV7-9, the J call TRBJ2-7; 9 bases align to TRBD1. The CDR3 runs to 16 residues. Germline trimming cut 4 bases from V and 1 base from J; bases unmatched to any gene: 8. Germline V gene sequence: CDR1 SEHNR, CDR2 FQNEAQ (reference sequence). The CDR3 sequence: CASSSSTGGSSYEQYF. The CDR3 nucleotides read TGTGCCAGCAGCTCCTCGACAGGGGGTTCGTCCTACGAGCAGTACTTC.

The chain is built from TRBV7-2 and TRBJ2-5; D perhaps matches TRBD1 (5 bases). V was pared by 8 bases and J by 5 bases, with 12 bases between. The CDR3 is 12 amino acids. Germline CDR1 SGHTA, CDR2 FQGNSA. The CDR3 is CASPGAGETQYF. The CDR3 DNA sequence: TGTGCCAGCCCTGGGGCAGGGGAGACCCAGTACTTC.

The chain combines TRBV7-8 with TRBJ2-7; no clear D gene. Trimming shortened V by 5 bases and J by 6 bases, and 14 bases separated the two germline ends. Germline CDR1 is SGHVS and CDR2 is FQNEAQ. This CDR3 has 13 amino acids. CDR3 in amino acids: CASSHSVLGEQYF. In DNA form, the CDR3 reads TGTGCCAGCAGCCACTCCGTTTTAGGCGAGCAGTACTTC.

This chain connects TRBV27 to TRBJ1-5; 11 bases map to TRBD1. Per the germline V gene, CDR1 is MNHEY and CDR2 is SMNVEV (reference sequence). The CDR3 loop spans 16 amino acids. V lost 3 bases to trimming and J lost 1 base; unmatched junction nucleotides: 2. Here the CDR3 reads CASSLGTGGSNQPQHF. The CDR3 DNA reads as TGTGCCAGCAGTTTGGGGACAGGGGGGAGCAATCAGCCCCAGCATTTT.

The rearrangement uses TRBV19 and TRBJ1-5; D call uncertain. The CDR3 covers 13 residues. CDR1 and CDR2 (germline): LNHDA, SQIVND (reference sequence). Trimming stripped 9 bases from V and 7 bases from J, with 16 bases between. CDR3 coding DNA: TGTGCCAGCAGTGCGACTCCCCCCCAGCCCCAGCATTTT. Encoded protein: CASSATPPQPQHF.

This chain connects TRBV12-3 or TRBV12-4 to TRBJ1-2; 8 nucleotides agree with TRBD1. Trimming cost V 5 bases and J 4 bases; bases outside gene matches: 6. CDR3 length: 14 residues. The CDR3 nucleotides read TGTGCCAGCAGTCGCCCGGGACAGGTCTATGGCTACACCTTC. It encodes CASSRPGQVYGYTF.

This chain joins TRBV9 and TRBJ1-1; D perhaps matches TRBD1 (5 bases). Looked up from germline, CDR1 is SGDLS and CDR2 is YYNGEE. CDR3 size: 13 residues. V was pared by 7 bases and J by 5 bases, with 15 bases between. DNA for the CDR3: TGTGCCAGCTCACTGGGGGTGTGGACTGAAGCTTTCTTT. Translated: CASSLGVWTEAFF.

This clonotype was seen more than once but under ten times. This chain connects TRBV6-5 to TRBJ2-5, with 7 bases lining up with TRBD1. Losses at the gene ends were 5 bases for V and 0 bases for J; bases not matched to a gene: 6. In germline, CDR1 is MNHEY, CDR2 SVGAGI. The CDR3 has 15 amino acids. CDR3 coding DNA: TGTGCCAGCAGTCAACAGGGGTCTTACCAAGAGACCCAGTACTTC. It codes for CASSQQGSYQETQYF.

For this clonotype: A clone one base away is much larger, so this may be a read error. The CDR3 reads CGSSAGQTSMYGYTF. CDR3 bases: TGTGGCAGCAGCGCGGGACAGACCTCTATGTATGGCTACACCTTC. The J gene is TRBJ1-2, the V gene TRBV9; 7 bases align to TRBD1. The germline V gene has CDR1 SGDLS and CDR2 YYNGEE. CDR3 size: 15 residues.